This T cell receptor beta chain was profiled in a study of beta chain features in type 1 diabetes. Study-level information: No age, gender or cell yield differences were seen between patients and healthy donors. Sorted cells examined across all samples numbered around 99,000,000.

Of the isolated RNA, all was reverse transcribed, and so the sequenced material was expressed TCRB transcripts. It was found that naive, central memory and regulatory T cell samples averaged around 3.5 million reads. Assay: immunoSEQ multiplex PCR; the TCRdb copy retains only in-frame clones and omits some. The top ten clones hold about 0.02% of a sample with 810,000 or so clones, roughly 15% of them seen once. This CDR3 contains 15 residues. Germline lookup yields CDR1 SGHDT and CDR2 YYEEEE. The V end was cut by 1 base, the J end by 0 bases, with 8 bases between. This TCR was sampled from a woman aged 18-29 years in good health. Sample: naive CD4+ T cells from blood. The chain couples TRBV5-6 to TRBJ2-1; no clear D. The CDR3 nucleotides read TGTGCCAGCAGCTTGTTCAGGAGCTCCTACAATGAGCAGTTCTTC. Translating it yields CASSLFRSSYNEQFF.